A selection of T cell receptor beta chains follows, all from one sample in a study of blood T cell repertoires in COVID-19. This table comes from immunoSEQ multiplex PCR, and its TCRdb copy is limited to in-frame clones, with some not included. The sample records approximately 94,000 clones, around nine tenths being singletons. The sample consisted of peripheral blood. Source of these receptors: a woman aged 50 to 65 in a cohort sampled during active COVID-19. Each CDR3 is given with its conserved first and last residue. D genes are given only for firm matches. A row's size may be missing; if present it is once, few, many or a size class.

d_call clone_size j_call v_call cdr3_aa cdr3_nt
. . TRBJ2-7 TRBV4-1 CASSQLRDTVYEQYF TGCGCCAGCAGCCAACTCCGGGACACCGTCTACGAGCAGTACTTC
. . TRBJ1-3 TRBV19 CASRNTGLSGNTIYF TGTGCCAGCCGGAATACAGGGCTCTCTGGAAACACCATATATTTT
. . TRBJ2-2 TRBV6-6 CASRSTGNTGELFF TGTGCCAGCCGCTCCACAGGGAACACCGGGGAGCTGTTTTTT
. . TRBJ1-5 TRBV2 CASSAQRSNQPQHF TGTGCCAGCAGTGCTCAGCGGAGCAATCAGCCCCAGCATTTT
TRBD2 . TRBJ2-1 TRBV3-1/TRBV3-2 CASSPLAGGISYNEQFF TGTGCCAGCAGCCCTCTAGCGGGGGGGATCTCCTACAATGAGCAGTTCTTC
. . TRBJ2-5 TRBV2 CASRGQAGETQYF TGTGCCAGCAGAGGACAAGCGGGAGAGACCCAGTACTTC
. medium-sized TRBJ2-7 TRBV2 CASRQGLLLYF TGTGCCAGCAGACAGGGTTTACTCTTGTACTTC
TRBD1 . TRBJ1-1 TRBV3-1/TRBV3-2 CASSPTGEGDTEAFF TGTGCCAGCAGCCCGACAGGGGAGGGTGACACTGAAGCTTTCTTT
TRBD2 few TRBJ2-1 TRBV28 CASSPRWTSAYNEQFF TGTGCCAGCAGTCCCCGGTGGACTAGCGCTTACAATGAGCAGTTCTTC
TRBD1 . TRBJ2-2 TRBV5-1 CASSPNRQGEGELFF TGCGCCAGCAGCCCGAACCGACAGGGTGAGGGGGAGCTGTTTTTT
TRBD1 once TRBJ2-7 TRBV6-5 CASSYRDRTYEQYF TGTGCCAGCAGTTACCGGGACAGGACCTACGAGCAGTACTTC
TRBD2 . TRBJ2-1 TRBV19 CASSTPYTSGGSGEQFF TGTGCCAGTAGTACTCCCTATACTAGCGGGGGTTCGGGGGAGCAGTTCTTC
TRBD2 . TRBJ2-7 TRBV2 CATIGLAGGPGRTYEQYF TGTGCCACCATAGGACTAGCGGGAGGGCCGGGCCGCACCTACGAGCAGTACTTC
TRBD1 . TRBJ2-7 TRBV28 CASNTGVYEQYF TGTGCCAGCAATACAGGGGTGTACGAGCAGTACTTC
TRBD1 . TRBJ1-2 TRBV2 CASSAGQNYGYTF TGTGCCAGCAGTGCGGGACAGAACTATGGCTACACCTTC
. . TRBJ2-7 TRBV12-5 CASGLAISYEQYF TGTGCTAGTGGGTTGGCAATCTCCTACGAGCAGTACTTC
TRBD2 . TRBJ2-3 TRBV5-4 CASSSKTSGRASDTQYF TGTGCCAGCAGCTCAAAGACTAGCGGGAGGGCCTCAGATACGCAGTATTTT
. once TRBJ2-4 TRBV12-5 CASGRPGKNIQYF TGTGCTAGTGGGCGTCCCGGCAAAAACATTCAGTACTTC
. . TRBJ1-2 TRBV3-1/TRBV3-2 CASSGSGGDGYTF TGTGCCAGCAGCGGCAGCGGCGGGGACGGCTACACCTTC
TRBD2 . TRBJ2-3 TRBV7-9 CASSSPSGRSDTQYF TGTGCCAGCAGCTCCCCTAGCGGGCGATCAGATACGCAGTATTTT
TRBD2 . TRBJ2-1 TRBV6-5 CASSSGTSAYNEQFF TGTGCCAGCAGCTCCGGGACTAGTGCCTACAATGAGCAGTTCTTC
. . TRBJ2-3 TRBV3-1/TRBV3-2 CASSQDPTGTDTQYF TGTGCCAGCAGCCAAGACCCGACAGGCACAGATACGCAGTATTTT
. . TRBJ1-5 TRBV28 CASGGTMSNQPQHF TGTGCCAGCGGCGGCACCATGAGCAATCAGCCCCAGCATTTT
TRBD1 . TRBJ1-4 TRBV18 CASSSTGGLNEKLFF TGTGCCAGCTCATCCACAGGGGGCCTTAATGAAAAACTGTTTTTT
. . TRBJ1-5 TRBV27 CASRTGNQPQHF TGTGCCAGCAGGACCGGGAATCAGCCCCAGCATTTT
TRBD1 . TRBJ1-1 TRBV5-4 CASSVTGIGAEAFF TGTGCCAGCAGTGTGACAGGGATAGGAGCTGAAGCTTTCTTT